This T cell receptor beta chain was captured in a study of T-cell memory formation after mild COVID-19. TCRdb fed the 5' RACE reads into MiXCR, producing one record per CDR3 protein. The sample includes approximately 400,000 distinct CDR3 sequences, approximately 19% of them seen just once. The CDR3 is 14 amino acids. Germline assignment: CDR1 DFQATT and CDR2 SNEGSKA (reference sequence). Deletions cut 1 base from V and 3 bases from J, with 13 bases between. This chain joins TRBV20-1 and TRBJ2-7; D is possibly TRBD1 (6 bases). The receptor's source is a man between 18 and 29 years old who had mild COVID-19 (a few samples of this study predate the infection). Cell type and time point are not known. Sample: PBMCs or a T cell subset sorted from them (not recorded which). For the CDR3, the DNA is TGCAGTGCTAGAGGGACAGCGGCTTACTACGAGCAGTACTTC. This sequence encodes CSARGTAAYYEQYF.